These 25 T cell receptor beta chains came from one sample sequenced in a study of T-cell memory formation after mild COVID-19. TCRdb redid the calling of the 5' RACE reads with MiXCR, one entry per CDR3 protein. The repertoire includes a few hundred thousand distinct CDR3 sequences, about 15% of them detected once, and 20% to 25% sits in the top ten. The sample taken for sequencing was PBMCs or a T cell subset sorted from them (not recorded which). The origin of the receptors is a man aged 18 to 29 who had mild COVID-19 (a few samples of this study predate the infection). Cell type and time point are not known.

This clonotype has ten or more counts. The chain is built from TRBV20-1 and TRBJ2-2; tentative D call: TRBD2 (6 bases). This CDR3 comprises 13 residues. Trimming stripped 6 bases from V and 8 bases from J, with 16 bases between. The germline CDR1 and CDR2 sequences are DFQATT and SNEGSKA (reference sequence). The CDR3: CSAVSGGRGELFF. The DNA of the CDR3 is TGCAGTGCCGTCTCCGGGGGAAGGGGGGAGCTGTTTTTT.

The CDR3 protein is CSAFWEETQYF. In DNA form, the CDR3 reads TGCAGTGCTTTCTGGGAAGAGACCCAGTACTTC. The rearrangement links TRBV20-1 to TRBJ2-5; D is uncertain. CDR3 length: 11 residues. V gave up 5 bases and J gave up 3 bases, with 7 bases separating them. Germline CDR1 DFQATT, CDR2 SNEGSKA (reference sequence).

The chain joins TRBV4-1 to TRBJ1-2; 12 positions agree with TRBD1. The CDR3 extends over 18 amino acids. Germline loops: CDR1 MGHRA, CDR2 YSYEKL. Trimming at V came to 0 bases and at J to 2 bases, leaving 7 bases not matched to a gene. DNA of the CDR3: TGCGCCAGCAGCCAAGATACGGGACAGGGGGCATCAAACTATGGCTACACCTTC. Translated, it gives CASSQDTGQGASNYGYTF.

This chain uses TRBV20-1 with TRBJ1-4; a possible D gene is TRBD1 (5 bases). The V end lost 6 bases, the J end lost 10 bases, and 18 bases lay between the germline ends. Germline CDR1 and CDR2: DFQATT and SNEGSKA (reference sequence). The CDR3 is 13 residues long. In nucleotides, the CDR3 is TGCAGTGCCCCTTCGAGGGGATTCGGAAAACTGTTTTTT. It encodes CSAPSRGFGKLFF.

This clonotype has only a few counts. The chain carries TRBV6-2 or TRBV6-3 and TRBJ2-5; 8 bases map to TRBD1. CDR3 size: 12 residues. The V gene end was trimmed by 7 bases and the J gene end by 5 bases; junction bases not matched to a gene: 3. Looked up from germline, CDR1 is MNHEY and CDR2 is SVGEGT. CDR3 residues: CASTWTGETQYF. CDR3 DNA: TGTGCCAGCACCTGGACAGGGGAGACCCAGTACTTC.

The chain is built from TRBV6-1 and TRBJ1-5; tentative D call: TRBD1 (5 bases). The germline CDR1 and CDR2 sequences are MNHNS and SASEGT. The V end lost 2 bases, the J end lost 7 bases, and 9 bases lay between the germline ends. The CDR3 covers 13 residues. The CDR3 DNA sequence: TGTGCCAGCAGTGAAAATGGGGGGCAGCCCCAGCATTTT. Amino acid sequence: CASSENGGQPQHF.

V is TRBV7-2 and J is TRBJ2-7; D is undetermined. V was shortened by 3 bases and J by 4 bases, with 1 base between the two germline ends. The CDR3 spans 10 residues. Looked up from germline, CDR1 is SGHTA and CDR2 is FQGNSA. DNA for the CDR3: TGTGCCAGCAGCTTTTACGAGCAGTACGTC. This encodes CASSFYEQYV.

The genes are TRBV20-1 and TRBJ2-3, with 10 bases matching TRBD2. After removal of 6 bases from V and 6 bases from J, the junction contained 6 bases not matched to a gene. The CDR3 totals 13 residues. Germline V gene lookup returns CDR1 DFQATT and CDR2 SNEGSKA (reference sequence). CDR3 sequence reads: CSAASGRGDTQYF. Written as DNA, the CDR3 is TGCAGTGCGGCTAGCGGGAGAGGGGATACGCAGTATTTT.

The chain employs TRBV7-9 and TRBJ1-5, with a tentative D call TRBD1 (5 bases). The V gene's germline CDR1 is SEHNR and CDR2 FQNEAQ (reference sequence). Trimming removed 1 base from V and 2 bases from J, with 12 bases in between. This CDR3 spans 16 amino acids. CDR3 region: CASSLGNRGGNQPQHF. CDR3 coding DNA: TGTGCCAGCAGCTTAGGTAACCGGGGGGGCAATCAGCCCCAGCATTTT.

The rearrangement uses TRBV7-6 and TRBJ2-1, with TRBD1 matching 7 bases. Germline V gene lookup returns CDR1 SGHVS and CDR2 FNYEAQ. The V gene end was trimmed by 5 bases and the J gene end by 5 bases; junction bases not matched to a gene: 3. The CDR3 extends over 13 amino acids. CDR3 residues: CASSMGQNNEQFF. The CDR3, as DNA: TGTGCCAGCAGCATGGGACAGAACAATGAGCAGTTCTTC.

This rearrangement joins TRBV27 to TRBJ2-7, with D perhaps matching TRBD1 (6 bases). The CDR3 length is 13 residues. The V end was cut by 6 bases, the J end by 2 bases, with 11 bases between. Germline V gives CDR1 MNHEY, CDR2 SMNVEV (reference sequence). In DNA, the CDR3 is TGTGCCAGCAGGGTGGGGGCTACCTACGAGCAGTACTTC. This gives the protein CASRVGATYEQYF.

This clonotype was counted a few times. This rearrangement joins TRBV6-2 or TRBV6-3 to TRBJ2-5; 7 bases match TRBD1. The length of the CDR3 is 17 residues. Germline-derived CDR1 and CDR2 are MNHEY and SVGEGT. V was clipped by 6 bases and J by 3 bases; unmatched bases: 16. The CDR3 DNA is TGTGCCAGCAGCCCGCTTGGACAGGCGGCCCCCGAAGAGACCCAGTACTTC. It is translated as CASSPLGQAAPEETQYF.

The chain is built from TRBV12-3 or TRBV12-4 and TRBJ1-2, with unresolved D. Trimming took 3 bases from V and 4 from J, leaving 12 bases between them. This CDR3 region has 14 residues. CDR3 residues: CASSFTEESYGYTF. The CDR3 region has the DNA TGTGCCAGCAGTTTCACAGAGGAATCCTATGGCTACACCTTC.

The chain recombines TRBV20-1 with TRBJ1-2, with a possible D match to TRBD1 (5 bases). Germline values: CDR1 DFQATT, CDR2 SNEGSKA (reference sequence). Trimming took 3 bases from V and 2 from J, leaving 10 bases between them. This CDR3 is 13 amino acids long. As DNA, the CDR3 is TGCAGTGCTAGGTGGGACCAGAACTATGGCTACACCTTC. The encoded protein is CSARWDQNYGYTF.

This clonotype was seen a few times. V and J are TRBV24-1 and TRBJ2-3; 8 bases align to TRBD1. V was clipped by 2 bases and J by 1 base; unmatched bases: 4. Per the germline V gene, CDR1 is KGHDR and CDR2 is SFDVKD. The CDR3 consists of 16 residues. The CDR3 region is CATSDSGTGGTDTQYF. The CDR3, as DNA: TGTGCCACCAGTGATTCCGGGACAGGCGGCACAGATACGCAGTATTTT.

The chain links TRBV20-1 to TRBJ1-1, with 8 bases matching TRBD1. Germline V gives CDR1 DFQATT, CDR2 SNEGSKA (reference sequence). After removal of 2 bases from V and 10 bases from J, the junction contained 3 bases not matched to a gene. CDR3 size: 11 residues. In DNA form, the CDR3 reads TGCAGTGCTAGACAGGGGGCTCCAGCTTTCTTT. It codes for CSARQGAPAFF.

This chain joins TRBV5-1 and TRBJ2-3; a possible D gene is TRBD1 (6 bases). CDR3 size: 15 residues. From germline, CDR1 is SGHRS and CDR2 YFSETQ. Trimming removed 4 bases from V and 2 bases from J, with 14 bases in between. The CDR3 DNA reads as TGCGCCAGCAGCCCGGACAGAACCTTCACAGATACGCAGTATTTT. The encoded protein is CASSPDRTFTDTQYF.

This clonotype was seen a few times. The CDR3 DNA reads as TGCAGTGCTAGGGAGATTCCAAATTCACCCCTCCACTTT. This gives the protein CSAREIPNSPLHF. The gene calls are TRBV20-1 and TRBJ1-6; D gene uncertain. Trimming pared 3 bases from V and 7 bases from J, leaving 10 bases between. Germline V gene lookup returns CDR1 DFQATT and CDR2 SNEGSKA (reference sequence). This CDR3 is built from 13 residues.

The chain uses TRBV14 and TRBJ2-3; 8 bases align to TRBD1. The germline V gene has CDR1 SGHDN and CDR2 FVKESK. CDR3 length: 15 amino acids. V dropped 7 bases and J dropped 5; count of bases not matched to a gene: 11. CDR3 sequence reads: CASNRLGQGQDTQYF. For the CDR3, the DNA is TGTGCCAGCAACCGGTTAGGACAGGGACAAGATACGCAGTATTTT.

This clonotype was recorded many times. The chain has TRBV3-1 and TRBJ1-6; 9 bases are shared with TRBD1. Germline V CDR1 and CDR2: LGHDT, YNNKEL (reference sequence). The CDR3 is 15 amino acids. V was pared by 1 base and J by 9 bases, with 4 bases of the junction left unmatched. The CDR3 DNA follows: TGTGCCAGCAGCCAAGTTTACAGGGGGCGTTCACCCCTCCACTTT. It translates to CASSQVYRGRSPLHF.

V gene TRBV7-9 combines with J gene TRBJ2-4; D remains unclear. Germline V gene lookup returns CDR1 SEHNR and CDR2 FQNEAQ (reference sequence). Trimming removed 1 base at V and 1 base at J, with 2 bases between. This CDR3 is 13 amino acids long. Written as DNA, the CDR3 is TGTGCCAGCAGCTTAGGGGCCAAAAACATTCAGTACTTC. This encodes CASSLGAKNIQYF. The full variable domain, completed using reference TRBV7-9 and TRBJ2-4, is DTGVSQNPRHKITKRGQNVTFRCDPISEHNRLYWYRQTLGQGPEFLTYFQNEAQLEKSRLLSDRFSAERPKGSFSTLEIQRTEQGDSAMYLCASSLGAKNIQYFGAGTRLSVL.

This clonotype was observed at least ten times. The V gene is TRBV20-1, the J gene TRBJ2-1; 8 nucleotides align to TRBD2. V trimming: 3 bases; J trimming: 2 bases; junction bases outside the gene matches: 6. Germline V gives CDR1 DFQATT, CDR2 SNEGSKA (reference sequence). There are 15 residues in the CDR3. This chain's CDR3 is CSASPMRGAYNEQFF. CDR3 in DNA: TGCAGTGCTAGTCCAATGCGGGGGGCCTACAATGAGCAGTTCTTC.

The CDR3 reads CASRPVGTTLRPYEQYF. In nucleotides, the CDR3 is TGTGCCAGCAGGCCCGTCGGGACTACCCTTAGGCCCTACGAGCAGTACTTC. This chain connects TRBV6-5 to TRBJ2-7; the match to TRBD2 covers 7 bases. Trimming removed 6 bases from V and 2 bases from J; junction bases left unmatched: 16. This CDR3 is 17 amino acids long. CDR1 and CDR2 from the germline V gene are MNHEY and SVGAGI.

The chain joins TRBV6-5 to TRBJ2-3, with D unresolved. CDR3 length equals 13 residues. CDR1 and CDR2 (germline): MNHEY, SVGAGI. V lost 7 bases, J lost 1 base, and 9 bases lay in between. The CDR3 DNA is TGTGCCAGCATTAAGGTGGGCACAGATACGCAGTATTTT. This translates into CASIKVGTDTQYF.

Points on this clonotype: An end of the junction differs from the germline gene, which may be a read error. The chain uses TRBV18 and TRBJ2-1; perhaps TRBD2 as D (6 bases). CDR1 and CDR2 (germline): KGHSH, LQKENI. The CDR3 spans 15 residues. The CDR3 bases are TGTGCCAGCCTACCGGGGGTTAGGAGACTCGGTGAGCAGTCCTTC. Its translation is CASLPGVRRLGEQSF.